Listed below are T cell receptor beta chains from one sample, sequenced in a study of beta chain features in type 1 diabetes. Assay: immunoSEQ multiplex PCR; the TCRdb copy retains only in-frame clones and omits some. The top ten clones hold over 0.1% of a sample with 50,000 or so clones, approximately 40% of them seen once. Sequenced: stem cell memory CD4+ T cells from blood. The receptors derive from a man under 40 with type 1 diabetes. CDR3s include the opening cysteine and the closing phenylalanine or tryptophan. A D gene is named only where the DNA matches it firmly. Clone sizes are given selectively: once, few, many, or a class where the clone is expanded.

cdr3_nt cdr3_aa clone_size v_call d_call cdr3_length j_call
TGTGCCTGGAGTAAACTAGCGGGAAGTGAGTCCTTC CAWSKLAGSESF few TRBV30 TRBD2 12 TRBJ2-7
TGTGCCAGCAGCTTGGGGACTAGCGAAGATACGCAGTATTTT CASSLGTSEDTQYF NA TRBV7-9 TRBD2 14 TRBJ2-3
TGTGCCACCCGAAGGACCGGGGATAACTATGGCTACACCTTC CATRRTGDNYGYTF NA TRBV19 NA 14 TRBJ1-2
TGTGCCAGCTCACCATTGAGGTCCTCTGGGGCCAACGTCCTGACTTTC CASSPLRSSGANVLTF NA TRBV18 NA 16 TRBJ2-6
TGTGCCAGCAGCGTAGCCGGGTACCCGAACACCGGGGAGCTGTTTTTT CASSVAGYPNTGELFF few TRBV9 NA 16 TRBJ2-2
TGCAGTGTTAGGGGGCGCGATGGCTACACCTTC CSVRGRDGYTF few TRBV20-1 TRBD1 11 TRBJ1-2
TGTGCCAGTAGCCTAATATCGGAGCTTCGTTATGGCTACACCTTC CASSLISELRYGYTF NA TRBV19 NA 15 TRBJ1-2
TGTGCCAGCAGCAGGACCTCTCGTTTGGGGACAGTGCTATACGAGCAGTACTTC CASSRTSRLGTVLYEQYF NA TRBV21-1 NA 18 TRBJ2-7
TGTGCCACCGGAAGGGGAGGGAACACTGAAGCTTTCTTT CATGRGGNTEAFF NA TRBV7-9 NA 13 TRBJ1-1
TGTGCCAGCAGCTTGGCAGGGGCTGAAGCTTTCTTT CASSLAGAEAFF few TRBV7-9 NA 12 TRBJ1-1
TGTGCCAGCAGCCAACACAAGCGGGAGACCAGCACAGATACGCAGTATTTT CASSQHKRETSTDTQYF few TRBV4-2 TRBD2 17 TRBJ2-3
TGCGCCAGCAGCTTGGGGGGGACTAGCGGCCACAATGAGCAGTTCTTC CASSLGGTSGHNEQFF few TRBV5-1 TRBD2 16 TRBJ2-1
TGTGCCAGTAGTACCAGACTAGCGGGGTCCTACAATGAGCAGTTCTTC CASSTRLAGSYNEQFF NA TRBV19 TRBD2 16 TRBJ2-1
TGTGCCTGGAGTGTTTTCTACACAGGGGACACTGAAGCTTTCTTT CAWSVFYTGDTEAFF few TRBV30 TRBD1 15 TRBJ1-1
TGTGCCATCAGGCCCGACAATAGCAATCAGCCCCAGCATTTT CAIRPDNSNQPQHF NA TRBV10-3 NA 14 TRBJ1-5
TGCGCCAGCAGCTTGGCCTTAACAGGGAGGGGAGAGACCCAGTACTTC CASSLALTGRGETQYF NA TRBV5-1 NA 16 TRBJ2-5
TGCGCCAGCAGCTTGAGTGGGTCTAGCGGATATTCTGGGGAGCAGTACTTC CASSLSGSSGYSGEQYF NA TRBV5-1 TRBD2 17 TRBJ2-7
TGTGCCAGCAGCTTAATGGACAGAGCTAAAGCTTTCTTT CASSLMDRAKAFF few TRBV7-2 NA 13 TRBJ1-1
TGTGCCAGCAGCTTTACAAGCGGGAGGGAGTACGAGCAGTACTTC CASSFTSGREYEQYF NA TRBV11-2 TRBD2 15 TRBJ2-7
TGTGCCAGTAGTAGCAAGGGGCCCGCTATCCGCTACACCTTC CASSSKGPAIRYTF NA TRBV19 NA 14 TRBJ1-2
TGTGCCAGCAGCCCGGCCTGGGCCTATGGCTACACCTTC CASSPAWAYGYTF NA TRBV2 NA 13 TRBJ1-2
TGCGCCAGCAGCTTAGGGCGGGAGGACGATGAGCAGTTCTTC CASSLGREDDEQFF NA TRBV5-1 TRBD2 14 TRBJ2-1
TGTGCCAGCTCACCATCTATCACAGGAGGGGAGACCCAGTACTTC CASSPSITGGETQYF NA TRBV18 NA 15 TRBJ2-5
TGCGCCAGCAGCTTGGGCCTGACGGGAGGACGTCAGGAGACCCAGTACTTC CASSLGLTGGRQETQYF NA TRBV5-1 TRBD2 17 TRBJ2-5
TGCGCCAGCAGCCTGACAGCGAACACTGAAGCTTTCTTT CASSLTANTEAFF NA TRBV5-1 NA 13 TRBJ1-1
TGTGCCAGCAGCCAGGGTGACAGGTCCCATGGCTACACCTTC CASSQGDRSHGYTF NA TRBV4-2 NA 14 TRBJ1-2
TGCGCCAGCAGCTTACACAGAATTACGAACACCGGGGAGCTGTTTTTT CASSLHRITNTGELFF NA TRBV5-1 NA 16 TRBJ2-2
TGTGCCAGCAGGGAGCGGGGAAATTCCTACAATGAGCAGTTCTTC CASRERGNSYNEQFF few TRBV11-2 TRBD2 15 TRBJ2-1
TGTGCCAGCAGTCCCCCATTGAGGGCCTACGAGCAGTACTTC CASSPPLRAYEQYF NA TRBV28 NA 14 TRBJ2-7
TGTGCCAGCAGTTCGGCCGCAGTTTACAGGGACAGCACCGGGGAGCTGTTTTTT CASSSAAVYRDSTGELFF NA TRBV27 TRBD1 18 TRBJ2-2
TGTGCCAGCAGTTACCTTACCGGGACCCAGTACTTC CASSYLTGTQYF NA TRBV6-6 NA 12 TRBJ2-5
TGTGCCACCAGCGGGAACCCAGGGGGCTCTGGCTACACCTTC CATSGNPGGSGYTF NA TRBV15 TRBD1 14 TRBJ1-2
TGTGCCAGCAGCCCTCCCCGACAGGGATTGAACACTGAAGCTTTCTTT CASSPPRQGLNTEAFF NA TRBV9 TRBD1 16 TRBJ1-1
TGTGCCAGCAGCTTAGCGGGAGGGCCGAGGGGCACAGATACGCAGTATTTT CASSLAGGPRGTDTQYF NA TRBV13 TRBD2 17 TRBJ2-3
TGTGCCAGCAGCTTGGCCGCTTTGAGACTAGTCACAGATACGCAGTATTTT CASSLAALRLVTDTQYF NA TRBV5-6 NA 17 TRBJ2-3
TGTGCCATCAGTGAGTGGTACAGGGGGGACTACGAGCAGTACTTC CAISEWYRGDYEQYF NA TRBV10-3 TRBD1 15 TRBJ2-7
TGCGCCAGCAGCTTGACCGGGGGAAGCTCCTACGAGCAGTACTTC CASSLTGGSSYEQYF NA TRBV5-1 NA 15 TRBJ2-7
TGTGCCAGCAGCTTAGGAGGAACTAGCGGGAAGTTCTTC CASSLGGTSGKFF NA TRBV7-2 TRBD2 13 TRBJ2-1
TGTGCCAGCAGTTACGTCCCGGGAACCACAGATACGCAGTATTTT CASSYVPGTTDTQYF NA TRBV6-5 NA 15 TRBJ2-3
TGTGCCAGCTCACGCTCTTCCGAGACAGGGAGCACTGAAGCTTTCTTT CASSRSSETGSTEAFF few TRBV18 TRBD1 16 TRBJ1-1
TGTGCCAGCACCCCAACGGCGGGCGGCGAGCAGTACTTC CASTPTAGGEQYF few TRBV7-9 NA 13 TRBJ2-7
TGTGCCATCAGTGAGTTCGGGACAGGGATGGGAGAGCAGTACTTC CAISEFGTGMGEQYF NA TRBV10-3 TRBD1 15 TRBJ2-7
TGCAGTGCTGTCCGACAGGTGCAGTTCTTC CSAVRQVQFF NA TRBV20-1 NA 10 TRBJ2-1
TGCGCCAGCAGCTCCCAAAGGGGGCCCGAGCAGTACTTC CASSSQRGPEQYF NA TRBV5-1 TRBD1 13 TRBJ2-7
TGTGCCACCAGCAGCGGAGTGAACACCGGGGAGCTGTTTTTT CATSSGVNTGELFF NA TRBV15 NA 14 TRBJ2-2
TGCAGCGTTGTACTCGCGGACGGGAGGGGCGGAGGCGAGCAGTACTTC CSVVLADGRGGGEQYF NA TRBV29-1 TRBD2 16 TRBJ2-7
TGCACCAGCAGCCTCGGACTAGAGCAGTTCTTC CTSSLGLEQFF NA TRBV1 NA 11 TRBJ2-1
TGTGCCAGCAGTAACCACAACAGGGCGTATTATGAGCAGTTCTTC CASSNHNRAYYEQFF few TRBV28 NA 15 TRBJ2-1
TGTGCCAGCAGCTTGTTTACACGGGCTATCGCGGGAGCCACAGATACGCAGTATTTT CASSLFTRAIAGATDTQYF NA TRBV5-6 TRBD2 19 TRBJ2-3
TGCGCCAGCAGCTTCGTCAGGGGCTCGGATGAAGCTTTCTTT CASSFVRGSDEAFF NA TRBV5-1 NA 14 TRBJ1-1
TGTGCCAGCTCACCCCTTTCTCCGGGGGGAGGCAGAAGTCAGCCCCAGCATTTT CASSPLSPGGGRSQPQHF NA TRBV18 NA 18 TRBJ1-5
TGTGCCACCGGGGGGAACACTGAAGCTTTCTTT CATGGNTEAFF few TRBV6-5 NA 11 TRBJ1-1
TGTGCCAGTAGTCCGGAGGGGAGATACGAGCAGTACTTC CASSPEGRYEQYF few TRBV19 NA 13 TRBJ2-7
TGCAGCGTTGGGGAGGGAATGAACACTGAAGCTTTCTTT CSVGEGMNTEAFF NA TRBV29-1 NA 13 TRBJ1-1
TGCGCCAGCAGCCAAGATAGGCTAGTGTTGACAGATACGCAGTATTTT CASSQDRLVLTDTQYF once TRBV4-1 NA 16 TRBJ2-3